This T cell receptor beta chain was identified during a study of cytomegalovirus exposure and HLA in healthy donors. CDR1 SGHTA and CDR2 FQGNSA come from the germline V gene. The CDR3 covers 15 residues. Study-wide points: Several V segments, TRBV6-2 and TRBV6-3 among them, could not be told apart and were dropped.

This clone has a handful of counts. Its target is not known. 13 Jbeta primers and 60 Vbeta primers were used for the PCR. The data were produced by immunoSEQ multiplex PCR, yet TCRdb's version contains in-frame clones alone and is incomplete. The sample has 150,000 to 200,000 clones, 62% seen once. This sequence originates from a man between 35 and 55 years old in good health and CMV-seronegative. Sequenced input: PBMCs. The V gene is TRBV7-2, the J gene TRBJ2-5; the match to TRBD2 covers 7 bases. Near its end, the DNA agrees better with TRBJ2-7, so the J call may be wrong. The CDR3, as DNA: TGTGCCAGCAGCTTAGGGGGTGGGGGGGCCTACGAGCAGTACTTC. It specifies CASSLGGGGAYEQYF.